The 29 T cell receptor beta chains in this list originate from one sample, sequenced in a study of monozygotic twins with inflammatory bowel disease. Using the 5' RACE reads, TCRdb records one entry per CDR3 protein without DNA. The data include 330,000 or so distinct CDR3 sequences; the top ten clones carry around 2%. Input material: blood. The receptors derive from a human donor with ulcerative colitis or Crohn's disease, or a healthy co-twin of an affected twin (not recorded which).

The chain employs TRBV7-9 and TRBJ2-5; the D gene TCRdb calls, TRBD2, cannot be checked with no DNA. Per the germline V gene, CDR1 is SEHNR and CDR2 is FQNEAQ (reference sequence). This CDR3 contains 15 residues. The CDR3 here is CASSQARDPQETQYF.

The CDR3 protein is CSASRQGVTGELFF. The V call is TRBV20-1, the J call TRBJ2-2; TCRdb calls TRBD1, which cannot be checked without DNA. Germline CDR1 is DFQATT and CDR2 is SNEGSKA (reference sequence). There are 14 residues in the CDR3.

The chain couples TRBV20-1 to TRBJ1-1. Germline V gene lookup returns CDR1 DFQATT and CDR2 SNEGSKA (reference sequence). The CDR3 is 12 residues long. The CDR3 loop reads CSPQRLNTEAFF.

The chain has TRBV5-1 and TRBJ2-3; TCRdb names TRBD1, which stays unverified in the absence of DNA. This CDR3 has 16 residues. CDR1 SGHRS and CDR2 YFSETQ come from the germline V gene. This CDR3 reads CASSLGRGHDTDTQYF.

This sequence joins TRBV20-1 and TRBJ2-3. Germline CDR1 and CDR2: DFQATT and SNEGSKA (reference sequence). The CDR3 extends over 13 amino acids. CDR3 amino acids: CSARGLADDTQYF.

The chain is built from TRBV28 and TRBJ1-1; TCRdb proposes TRBD1, but this gene call is untestable without DNA. This CDR3 has 14 amino acids. Germline loops: CDR1 MDHEN, CDR2 SYDVKM. This CDR3 is CASSNGQEATEAFF.

The chain joins TRBV7-6 to TRBJ2-1; TCRdb designates TRBD1, a call that cannot be tested without DNA. There are 16 residues in the CDR3. Germline V gene lookup returns CDR1 SGHVS and CDR2 FNYEAQ. CDR3 region: CASTPRPGQGRNEQFF. Using reference TRBV7-6 and TRBJ2-1 for the parts outside the CDR3, the full variable domain is GAGVSQSPRYKVTKRGQDVALRCDPISGHVSLYWYRQALGQGPEFLTYFNYEAQQDKSGLPNDRFSAERPEGSISTLTIQRTEQRDSAMYRCASTPRPGQGRNEQFFGPGTRLTVL.

The V call is TRBV20-1, the J call TRBJ2-3; TCRdb proposes TRBD2, but this gene call is untestable without DNA. The CDR3 has 15 amino acids. Germline loops: CDR1 DFQATT, CDR2 SNEGSKA (reference sequence). The CDR3 region is CSASGTSGKTDTQYF.

The chain employs TRBV5-1 and TRBJ2-3; TCRdb lists TRBD2, though no DNA is available to test this call. The germline V gene has CDR1 SGHRS and CDR2 YFSETQ. The CDR3 contains 17 residues. This CDR3 is CASSLEGTRSVTDTQYF.

The chain employs TRBV7-9 and TRBJ1-2; TCRdb's assignment of TRBD1 cannot be checked, as there is no DNA. Germline CDR1 SEHNR, CDR2 FQNEAQ (reference sequence). The CDR3 totals 14 residues. The CDR3 loop reads CASSYRDSRGGYTF.

This chain's CDR3 is CASSPWVGGRSNEQYF. This chain uses TRBV27 with TRBJ2-7; the D call of TRBD2 rests on TCRdb alone, since no DNA is present to check it. This CDR3 region has 16 residues. The germline CDR1 and CDR2 sequences are MNHEY and SMNVEV (reference sequence).

V and J are TRBV9 and TRBJ2-7. The CDR3 covers 14 residues. Germline CDR1 is SGDLS and CDR2 is YYNGEE. The CDR3 region is CASSVGLSSYEQYF.

J is TRBJ2-4 and V is TRBV5-1; without DNA, the TCRdb call of TRBD2 cannot be checked. Germline V gives CDR1 SGHRS, CDR2 YFSETQ. This CDR3 is built from 14 residues. CDR3 protein: CASSLDRRVNIQYF.

J is TRBJ2-7 and V is TRBV4-1; TCRdb indicates TRBD1, and absent DNA this call remains unverified. The CDR3 extends over 15 amino acids. From germline, CDR1 is MGHRA and CDR2 YSYEKL. CDR3 amino acids: CASSPVDLWVYEQYF.

The V call is TRBV12-3 or TRBV12-4, the J call TRBJ1-2; absent DNA, TCRdb's TRBD1 call cannot be checked. The CDR3 covers 15 residues. The CDR3 protein is CASSLAGQGLYGYTF.

The rearrangement links TRBV10-2 to TRBJ2-1; TCRdb's D call, TRBD2, is unchecked because there is no DNA. Germline V gene lookup returns CDR1 WSHSY and CDR2 SAAADI. The CDR3 runs to 12 residues. CDR3: CASSVGLAEQFF.

The CDR3 sequence: CASSLRENTEAFF. V gene TRBV27 combines with J gene TRBJ1-1. The CDR3 runs to 13 residues. Germline assignment: CDR1 MNHEY and CDR2 SMNVEV (reference sequence).

The rearrangement uses TRBV5-1 and TRBJ2-1; TCRdb's D call of TRBD2 is untestable without DNA. The germline V gene has CDR1 SGHRS and CDR2 YFSETQ. CDR3 size: 15 residues. CDR3 sequence reads: CASSIGTSGGPEQFF.

The rearrangement links TRBV7-8 to TRBJ2-5; TCRdb outputs TRBD1, but without DNA this stays unchecked. Germline V gives CDR1 SGHVS, CDR2 FQNEAQ. This CDR3 comprises 14 residues. CDR3 sequence: CASSKTWDGETQYF.

V usage is TRBV20-1 and J usage is TRBJ1-5; with no DNA, the TCRdb D assignment of TRBD1 cannot be verified. The germline CDR1 and CDR2 sequences are DFQATT and SNEGSKA (reference sequence). The CDR3 spans 12 residues. CDR3 amino acids: CSAGPGRQPQHF.

The chain links TRBV4-1 to TRBJ2-5. In germline, CDR1 is MGHRA, CDR2 YSYEKL. This CDR3 is built from 12 residues. CDR3 protein: CASSQEGETQYF.

The gene calls are TRBV7-2 and TRBJ2-1; TCRdb gives TRBD2 as the D gene, but with no DNA this cannot be confirmed. The CDR3 consists of 14 residues. Germline-derived CDR1 and CDR2 are SGHTA and FQGNSA. CDR3 residues: CASSRESGSNEQFF.

The chain uses TRBV12-3 or TRBV12-4 and TRBJ1-5; with no DNA, the TCRdb D assignment of TRBD1 cannot be verified. The CDR3 is 15 amino acids. This CDR3 is CASSFGGGTNQPQHF.

The chain joins TRBV15 to TRBJ2-5. CDR1 is LNHNV, CDR2 YYDKDF, per germline (reference sequence). The CDR3 loop spans 15 amino acids. This chain's CDR3 is CATSRDPQPQETQYF.

This rearrangement joins TRBV4-3 to TRBJ1-1. This CDR3 has 20 amino acids. Germline lookup yields CDR1 LGHNA and CDR2 YSLEER. This chain's CDR3 is CASSQDPDPTDPLMNTEAFF.

The chain is built from TRBV12-3 or TRBV12-4 and TRBJ2-5; TCRdb designates TRBD2, a call that cannot be tested without DNA. The CDR3 totals 14 residues. The CDR3 is CASSPGGQRETQYF.

The rearrangement links TRBV10-3 to TRBJ1-2. The CDR3 covers 14 residues. The germline gives CDR1 ENHRY, CDR2 SYGVKD. The CDR3 here is CAIMDPSRGYGYTF.

The rearrangement joins TRBV5-1 to TRBJ2-3; there is no DNA to check the TCRdb D call of TRBD2. CDR3 length equals 16 residues. Germline V gene data show CDR1 as SGHRS and CDR2 as YFSETQ. The CDR3 region is CASSLAARGDTDTQYF.

The rearrangement uses TRBV30 and TRBJ2-1. CDR3 length: 15 amino acids. Germline values: CDR1 GTSNPN, CDR2 SVGIG (reference sequence). CDR3 in amino acids: CAWSVASISYNEQFF.